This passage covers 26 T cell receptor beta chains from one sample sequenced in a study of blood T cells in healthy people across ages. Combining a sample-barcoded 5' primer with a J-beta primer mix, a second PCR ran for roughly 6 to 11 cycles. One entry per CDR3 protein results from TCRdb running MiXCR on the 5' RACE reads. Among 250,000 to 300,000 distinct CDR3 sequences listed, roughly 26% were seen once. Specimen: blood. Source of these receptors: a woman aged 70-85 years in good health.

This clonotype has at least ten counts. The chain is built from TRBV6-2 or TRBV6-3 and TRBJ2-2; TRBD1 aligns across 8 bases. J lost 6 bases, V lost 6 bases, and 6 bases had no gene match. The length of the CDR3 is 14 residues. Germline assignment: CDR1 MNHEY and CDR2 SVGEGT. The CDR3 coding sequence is TGTGCCAGCAGCTTCCGCAGGGGGCCCGGGGAGCTGTTTTTT. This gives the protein CASSFRRGPGELFF.

The CDR3 DNA follows: TGTGCCAGCAGCAGGGGGCCCGAGACCCAGTACTTC. Translation: CASSRGPETQYF. The chain carries TRBV28 and TRBJ2-5; TRBD1 matches 8 bases. This CDR3 has 12 amino acids. In germline, CDR1 is MDHEN, CDR2 SYDVKM. Unmatched junction bases numbered 2, after V lost 6 bases and J lost 5 bases.

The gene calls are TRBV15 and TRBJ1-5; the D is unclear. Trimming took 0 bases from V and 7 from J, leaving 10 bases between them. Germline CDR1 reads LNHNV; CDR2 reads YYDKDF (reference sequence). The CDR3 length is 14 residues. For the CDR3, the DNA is TGTGCCACCAGCAGAGATCGTGCCACGCAGCCCCAGCATTTT. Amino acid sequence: CATSRDRATQPQHF.

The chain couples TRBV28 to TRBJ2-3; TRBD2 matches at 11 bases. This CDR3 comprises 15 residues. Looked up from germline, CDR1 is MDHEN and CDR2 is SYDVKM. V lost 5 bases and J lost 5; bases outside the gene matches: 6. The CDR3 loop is CASSLSGRAGDTQYF. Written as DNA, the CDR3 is TGTGCCAGCAGTCTTAGCGGGAGGGCGGGAGATACGCAGTATTTT.

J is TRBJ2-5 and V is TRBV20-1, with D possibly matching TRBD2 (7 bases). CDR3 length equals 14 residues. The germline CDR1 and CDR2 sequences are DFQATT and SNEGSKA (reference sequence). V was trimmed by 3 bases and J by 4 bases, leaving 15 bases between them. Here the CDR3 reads CSARDPRGAETQYF. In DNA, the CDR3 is TGCAGTGCTAGGGATCCCCGGGGGGCAGAGACCCAGTACTTC.

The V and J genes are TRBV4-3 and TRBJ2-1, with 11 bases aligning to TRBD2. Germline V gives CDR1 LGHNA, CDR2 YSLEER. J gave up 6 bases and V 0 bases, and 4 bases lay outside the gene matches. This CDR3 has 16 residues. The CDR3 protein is CASSQEGLAASNEQFF. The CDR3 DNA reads TGCGCCAGCAGCCAAGAGGGACTAGCGGCCAGCAATGAGCAGTTCTTC.

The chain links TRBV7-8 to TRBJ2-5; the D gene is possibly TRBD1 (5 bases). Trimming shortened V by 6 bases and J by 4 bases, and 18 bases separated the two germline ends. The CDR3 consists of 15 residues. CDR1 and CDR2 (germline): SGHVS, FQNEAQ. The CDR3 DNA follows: TGTGCCAGCAGAACCCTGGGCAGGGTAAGAGAGACCCAGTACTTC. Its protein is CASRTLGRVRETQYF.

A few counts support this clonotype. DNA of the CDR3: TGTGCCAGCAGTTACTCGCAACAGGATGGCTACACCTTC. As protein: CASSYSQQDGYTF. This chain joins TRBV6-5 and TRBJ1-2; weak D call: TRBD1 (5 bases). The V gene's germline CDR1 is MNHEY and CDR2 SVGAGI. V dropped 0 bases and J dropped 6 bases, with 8 bases sitting between them. The CDR3 length is 13 residues.

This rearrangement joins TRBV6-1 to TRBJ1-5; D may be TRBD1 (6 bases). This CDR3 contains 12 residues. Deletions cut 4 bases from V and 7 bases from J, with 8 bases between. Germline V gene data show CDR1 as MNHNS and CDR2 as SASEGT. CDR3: CASSVGTQPQHF. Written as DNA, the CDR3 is TGTGCCAGCAGTGTGGGGACACAGCCCCAGCATTTT.

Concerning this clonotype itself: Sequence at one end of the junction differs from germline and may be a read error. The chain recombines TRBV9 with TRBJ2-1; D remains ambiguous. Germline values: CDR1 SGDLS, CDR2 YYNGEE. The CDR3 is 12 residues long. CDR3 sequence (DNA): TGTGCCGGCAGCGTAAACAGATACGAGCAGTTCTTC. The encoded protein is CAGSVNRYEQFF.

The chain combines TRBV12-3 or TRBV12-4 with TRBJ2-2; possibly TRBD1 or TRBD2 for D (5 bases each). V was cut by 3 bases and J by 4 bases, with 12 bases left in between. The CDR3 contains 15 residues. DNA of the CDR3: TGTGCCAGCAGTTTTGCCAGGGACGGCACCGGGGAGCTGTTTTTT. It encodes CASSFARDGTGELFF.

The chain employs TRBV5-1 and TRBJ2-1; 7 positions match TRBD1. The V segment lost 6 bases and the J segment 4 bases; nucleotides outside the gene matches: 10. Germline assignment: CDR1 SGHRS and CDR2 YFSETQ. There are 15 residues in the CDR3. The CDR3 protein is CASKGGQLNYNEQFF. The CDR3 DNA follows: TGCGCCAGCAAAGGGGGACAGCTTAATTACAATGAGCAGTTCTTC. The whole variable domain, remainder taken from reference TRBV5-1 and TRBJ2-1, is KAGVTQTPRYLIKTRGQQVTLSCSPISGHRSVSWYQQTPGQGLQFLFEYFSETQRNKGNFPGRFSGRQFSNSRSEMNVSTLELGDSALYLCASKGGQLNYNEQFFGPGTRLTVL.

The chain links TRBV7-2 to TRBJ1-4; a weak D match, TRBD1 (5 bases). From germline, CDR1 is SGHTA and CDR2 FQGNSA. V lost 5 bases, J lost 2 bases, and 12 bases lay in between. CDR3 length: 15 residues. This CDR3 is CASSPTGVTNEKLFF. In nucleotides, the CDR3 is TGTGCCAGCAGCCCCACGGGGGTCACTAATGAAAAACTGTTTTTT. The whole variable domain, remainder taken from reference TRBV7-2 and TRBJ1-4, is GAGVSQSPSNKVTEKGKDVELRCDPISGHTALYWYRQSLGQGLEFLIYFQGNSAPDKSGLPSDRFSAERTGGSVSTLTIQRTQQEDSAVYLCASSPTGVTNEKLFFGSGTQLSVL.

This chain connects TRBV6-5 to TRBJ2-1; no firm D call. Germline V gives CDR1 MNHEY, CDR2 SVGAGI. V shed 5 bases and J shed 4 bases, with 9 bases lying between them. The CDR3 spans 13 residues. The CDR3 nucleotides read TGTGCCAGCAGTCCTACAGCGTACAATGAGCAGTTCTTC. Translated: CASSPTAYNEQFF.

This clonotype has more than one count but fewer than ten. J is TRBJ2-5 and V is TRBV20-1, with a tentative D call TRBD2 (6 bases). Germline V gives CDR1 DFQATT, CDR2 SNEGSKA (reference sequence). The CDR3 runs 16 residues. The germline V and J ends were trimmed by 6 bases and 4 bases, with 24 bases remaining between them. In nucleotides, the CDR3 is TGCAGTGCATGTCAATCGTTCGGGAGTTTTAGAGAGACCCAGTACTTC. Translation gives CSACQSFGSFRETQYF.

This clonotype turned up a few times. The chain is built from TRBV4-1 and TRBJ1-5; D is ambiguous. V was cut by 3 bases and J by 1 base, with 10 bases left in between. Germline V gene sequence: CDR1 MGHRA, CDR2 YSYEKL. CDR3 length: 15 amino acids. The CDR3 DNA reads TGCGCCAGCAGCCAGCGCACAGAGAGCAATCAGCCCCAGCATTTT. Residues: CASSQRTESNQPQHF.

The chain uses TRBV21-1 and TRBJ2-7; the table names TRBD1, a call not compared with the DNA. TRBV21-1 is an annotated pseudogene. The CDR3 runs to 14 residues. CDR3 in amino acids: CASSKTGLAYEQYF. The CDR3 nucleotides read TGTGCCAGCAGCAAGACAGGCCTGGCCTACGAGCAGTACTTC.

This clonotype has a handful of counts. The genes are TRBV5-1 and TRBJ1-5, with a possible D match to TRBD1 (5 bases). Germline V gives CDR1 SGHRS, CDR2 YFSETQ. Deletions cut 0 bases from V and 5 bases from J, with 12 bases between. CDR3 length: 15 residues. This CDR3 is CASSLARDEDQPQHF. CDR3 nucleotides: TGCGCCAGCAGCTTGGCGAGGGACGAAGATCAGCCCCAGCATTTT.

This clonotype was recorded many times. The CDR3 is CASRAGQVNEKLFF. CDR3 nucleotides: TGTGCCAGCAGGGCGGGACAGGTTAATGAAAAACTGTTTTTT. The chain links TRBV2 to TRBJ1-4; TRBD1 aligns across 8 bases. Germline assignment: CDR1 SNHLY and CDR2 FYNNEI. V lost 6 bases and J lost 4; bases outside the gene matches: 4. The length of the CDR3 is 14 residues. Supplemented by reference TRBV2 and TRBJ1-4, the full variable domain reads EPEVTQTPSHQVTQMGQEVILRCVPISNHLYFYWYRQILGQKVEFLVSFYNNEISEKSEIFDDQFSVERPDGSNFTLKIRSTKLEDSAMYFCASRAGQVNEKLFFGSGTQLSVL.

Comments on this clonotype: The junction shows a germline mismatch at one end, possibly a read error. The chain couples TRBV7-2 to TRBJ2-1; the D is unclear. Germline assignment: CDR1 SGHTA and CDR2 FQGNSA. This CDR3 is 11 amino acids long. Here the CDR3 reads CASSTGQLWVF. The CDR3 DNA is TGTGCCAGCAGCACCGGTCAGCTCTGGGTCTTC.

The CDR3 bases are TGCAGTGCTATCCCGTTCGGCAGGGAGACCCAGTACTTC. Amino acid sequence: CSAIPFGRETQYF. The J gene is TRBJ2-5, the V gene TRBV20-1, with D hard to call. CDR3 length equals 13 residues. V lost 4 bases and J lost 5, with 14 bases in between. CDR1 is DFQATT and CDR2 is SNEGSKA in the germline V gene (reference sequence).

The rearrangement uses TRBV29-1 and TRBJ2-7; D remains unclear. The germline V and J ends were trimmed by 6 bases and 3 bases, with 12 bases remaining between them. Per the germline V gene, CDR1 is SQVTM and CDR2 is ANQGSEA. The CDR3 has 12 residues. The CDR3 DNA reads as TGCAGCGTCGCCGACCCCGGCTACGAGCAGTACTTC. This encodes CSVADPGYEQYF.

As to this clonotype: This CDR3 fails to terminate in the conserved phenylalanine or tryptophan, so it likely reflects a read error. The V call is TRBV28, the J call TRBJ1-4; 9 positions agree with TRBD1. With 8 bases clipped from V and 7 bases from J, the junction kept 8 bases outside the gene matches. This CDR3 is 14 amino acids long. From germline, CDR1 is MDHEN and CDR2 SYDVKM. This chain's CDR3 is CASHIQGAGEKLFS. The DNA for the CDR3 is TGTGCCAGCCACATACAGGGGGCAGGTGAAAAACTGTTTTCT.

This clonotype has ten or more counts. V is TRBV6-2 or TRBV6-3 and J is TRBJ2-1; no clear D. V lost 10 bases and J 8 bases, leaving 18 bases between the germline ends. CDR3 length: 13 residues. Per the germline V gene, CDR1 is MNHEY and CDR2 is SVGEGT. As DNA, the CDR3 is TGTGCCATCCCGACTGAGGCTGGCGATGAGCAGTTCTTC. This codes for CAIPTEAGDEQFF.

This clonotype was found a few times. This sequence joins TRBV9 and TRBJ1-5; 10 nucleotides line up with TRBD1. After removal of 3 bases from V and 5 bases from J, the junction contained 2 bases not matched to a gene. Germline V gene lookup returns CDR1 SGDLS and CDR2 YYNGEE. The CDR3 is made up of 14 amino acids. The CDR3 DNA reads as TGTGCCAGCAGCGCGACAGGGGGCTATCAGCCCCAGCATTTT. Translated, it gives CASSATGGYQPQHF.

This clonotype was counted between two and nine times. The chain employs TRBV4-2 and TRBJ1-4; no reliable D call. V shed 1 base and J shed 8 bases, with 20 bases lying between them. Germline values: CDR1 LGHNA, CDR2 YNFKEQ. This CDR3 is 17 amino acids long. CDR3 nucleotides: TGTGCCAGCAGCCAAGGGTTCGTGTGGGAAGAAGAGGAAAAACTGTTTTTT. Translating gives CASSQGFVWEEEEKLFF.